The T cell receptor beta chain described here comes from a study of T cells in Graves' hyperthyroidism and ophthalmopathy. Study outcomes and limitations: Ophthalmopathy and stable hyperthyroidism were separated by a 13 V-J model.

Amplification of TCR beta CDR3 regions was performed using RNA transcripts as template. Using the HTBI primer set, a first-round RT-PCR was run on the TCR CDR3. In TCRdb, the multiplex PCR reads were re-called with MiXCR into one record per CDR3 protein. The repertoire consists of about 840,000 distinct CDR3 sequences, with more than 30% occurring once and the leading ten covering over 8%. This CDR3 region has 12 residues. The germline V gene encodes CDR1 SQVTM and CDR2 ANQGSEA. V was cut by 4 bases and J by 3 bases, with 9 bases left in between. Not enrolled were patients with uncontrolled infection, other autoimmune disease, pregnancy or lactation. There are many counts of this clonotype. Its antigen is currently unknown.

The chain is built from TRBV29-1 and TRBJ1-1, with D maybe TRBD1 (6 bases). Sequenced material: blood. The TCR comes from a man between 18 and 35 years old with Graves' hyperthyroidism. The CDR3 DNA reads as TGCAGCGTTGGCGAGGGGGACACTGAAGCTTTCTTT. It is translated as CSVGEGDTEAFF.